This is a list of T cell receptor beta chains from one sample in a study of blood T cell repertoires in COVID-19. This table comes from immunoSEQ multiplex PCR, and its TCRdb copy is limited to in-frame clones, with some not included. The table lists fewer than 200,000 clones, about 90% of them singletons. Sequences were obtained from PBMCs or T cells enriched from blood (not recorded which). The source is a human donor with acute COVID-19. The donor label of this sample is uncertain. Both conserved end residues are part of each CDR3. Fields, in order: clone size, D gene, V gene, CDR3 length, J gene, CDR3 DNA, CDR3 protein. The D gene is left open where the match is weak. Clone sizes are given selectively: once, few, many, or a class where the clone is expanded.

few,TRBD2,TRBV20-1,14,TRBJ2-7,TGCAGTGCTAGTCGGGGAGGGGCCGCCTCTAAGCAGTACTTC,CSASRGGAASKQYF
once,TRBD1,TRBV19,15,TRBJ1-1,TGTGCCAGTAGTTCGACCGGGACAGGGGGCACTGAAGCTTTCTTT,CASSSTGTGGTEAFF
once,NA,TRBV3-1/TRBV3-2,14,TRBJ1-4,TGTGCCAGCAGCCAGGACAGACGTAATGAAAAACTGTTTTTT,CASSQDRRNEKLFF
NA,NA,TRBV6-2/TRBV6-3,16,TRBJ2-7,TGTGCCAGCAGTACCGGGTGGGGGGGCGAAATCTACGAGCAGTACTTC,CASSTGWGGEIYEQYF
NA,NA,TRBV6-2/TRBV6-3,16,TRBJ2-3,TGTGCCAGCAGTTACCCCGATAGCGCGAACACAGATACGCAGTATTTT,CASSYPDSANTDTQYF
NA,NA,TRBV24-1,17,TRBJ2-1,TGTGCCACCAGTGATTTTGGGTCGGGGGGCGCCTACAATGAGCAGTTCTTC,CATSDFGSGGAYNEQFF
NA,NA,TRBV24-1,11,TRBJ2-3,TGTGCCTCCCAGGGCACAGATACGCAGTATTTT,CASQGTDTQYF
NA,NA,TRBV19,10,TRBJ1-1,TGTGCCAGCTCTGCAGTCGAAGCTTTCTTT,CASSAVEAFF
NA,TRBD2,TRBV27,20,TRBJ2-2,TGTGCCAGCAGTTCACGAACCCCTTTACTAGCGGGGGAAAACACCGGGGAGCTGTTTTTT,CASSSRTPLLAGENTGELFF
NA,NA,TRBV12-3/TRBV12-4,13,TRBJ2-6,TGTGCCAGCAGTCGAGCCGGGGCCAACGTCCTGACTTTC,CASSRAGANVLTF
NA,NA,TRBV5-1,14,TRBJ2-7,TGCGCCAGCAGCTTGGGGCTGGGGGCGCGGGAGCAGTACTTC,CASSLGLGAREQYF
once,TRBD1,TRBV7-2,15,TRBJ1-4,TGTGCCAGCAGCTCCGACAGGGGAGCTAATGAAAAACTGTTTTTT,CASSSDRGANEKLFF
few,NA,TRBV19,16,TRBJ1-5,TGTGCCAGTAGTCCGGGTGGAGTAGTTAGCAATCAGCCCCAGCATTTT,CASSPGGVVSNQPQHF
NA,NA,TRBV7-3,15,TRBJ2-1,TGTGCCAGCAGCTTAAATAGCGGACTAACCAATGAGCAGTTCTTC,CASSLNSGLTNEQFF
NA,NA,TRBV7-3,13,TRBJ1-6,TGTGCCAGCAGCCGACAGGAGAATTCACCCCTCCACTTT,CASSRQENSPLHF
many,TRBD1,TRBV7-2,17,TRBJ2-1,TGTGCCAGCAGCTTAGGACCCGGGACAGGGGTGTACAATGAGCAGTTCTTC,CASSLGPGTGVYNEQFF
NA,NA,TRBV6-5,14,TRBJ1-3,TGTGCCAGCAGTCCACGTCATAATTCGGACACCATATATTTT,CASSPRHNSDTIYF
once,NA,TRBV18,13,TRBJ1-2,TGTGCCAGCTCAAACACAGGGAGAGGAGGCTACACCTTC,CASSNTGRGGYTF
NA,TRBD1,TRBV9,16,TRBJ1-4,TGTGCCAGCAGCGGAACAGGGGGCGCGAAACCCGAAAAACTGTTTTTT,CASSGTGGAKPEKLFF
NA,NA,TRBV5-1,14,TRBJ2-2,TGCGCCAGCAGCTTTGACAGCAACACCGGGGAGCTGTTTTTT,CASSFDSNTGELFF
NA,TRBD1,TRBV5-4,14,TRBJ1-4,TGTGCCAGCAGTTCGGACAGGGCAGGGGAAAAACTGTTTTTT,CASSSDRAGEKLFF
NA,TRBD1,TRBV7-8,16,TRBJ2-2,TGTGCCAGCAGCTCTACCCCAACAGGGGACACCGGGGAGCTGTTTTTT,CASSSTPTGDTGELFF
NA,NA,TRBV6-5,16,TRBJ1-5,TGTGCCAGCAGTTCCCGATCTGTAGGGGCCTATCAGCCCCAGCATTTT,CASSSRSVGAYQPQHF
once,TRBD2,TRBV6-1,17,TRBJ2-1,TGTGCCAGCAGTGAAGCCCCGGGACTATGGCCGGGTAATGAGCAGTTCTTC,CASSEAPGLWPGNEQFF
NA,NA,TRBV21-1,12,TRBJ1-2,TGTGCCACCGCGACAGGGGACTATGGCTACACCTTC,CATATGDYGYTF
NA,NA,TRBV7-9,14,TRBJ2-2,TGTGCCAGCAGCCCGACAGGGAACACCGGGGAGCTGTTTTTT,CASSPTGNTGELFF
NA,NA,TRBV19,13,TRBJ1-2,TGTGCCAGTACCCTTCAACGGGGTTATGGCTACACCTTC,CASTLQRGYGYTF
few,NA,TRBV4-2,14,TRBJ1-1,TGTGCCAGCAGCGAGACAGTCTTGAACACTGAAGCTTTCTTT,CASSETVLNTEAFF
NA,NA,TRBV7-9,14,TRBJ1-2,TGTGCCAGCAGCTTAGGGACAGCTAACTATGGCTACACCTTC,CASSLGTANYGYTF
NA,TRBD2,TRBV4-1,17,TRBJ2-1,TGCGCCAGCAGCCAATTCGGTCGGGGGGGCGTCTACAATGAGCAGTTCTTC,CASSQFGRGGVYNEQFF
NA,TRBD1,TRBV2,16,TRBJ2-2,TGTGCCAGCAGTGAAGCTTTAAGGGGGCTCACCGGGGAGCTGTTTTTT,CASSEALRGLTGELFF
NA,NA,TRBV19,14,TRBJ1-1,TGTGCCAGTAGCCTACTCCCCTCGGGAATGGGAGCTTTCTTT,CASSLLPSGMGAFF
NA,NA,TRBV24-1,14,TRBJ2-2,TGTGCCACCCCTAGGGCGGGGAACACCGGGGAGCTGTTTTTT,CATPRAGNTGELFF
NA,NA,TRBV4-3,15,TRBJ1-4,TGCGCCAGCAGCCAAGAAGGCGGGACGCATGAAAAACTGTTTTTT,CASSQEGGTHEKLFF
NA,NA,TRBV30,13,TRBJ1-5,TGTGCCTGGAGTGTACCAGGGAATCAGCCCCAGCATTTT,CAWSVPGNQPQHF
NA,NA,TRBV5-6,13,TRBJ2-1,TGTGCCAGCAGCTTGACAGCGGGCGTTGAGCAGTTCTTC,CASSLTAGVEQFF
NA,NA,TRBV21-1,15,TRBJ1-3,TGTGCCAGCAGCTCTCGACAGACCTCTGGAAACACCATATATTTT,CASSSRQTSGNTIYF
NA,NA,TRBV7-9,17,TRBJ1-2,TGTGCCAGCAGCTTAAGTAGGTGGTACAGAGCTAACTATGGCTACACCTTC,CASSLSRWYRANYGYTF
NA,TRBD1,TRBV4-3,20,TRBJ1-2,TGCGCCAGCAGCCAACAGGTCGGGTCGGGACAGGCCTATCGTTACTATGGCTACACCTTC,CASSQQVGSGQAYRYYGYTF
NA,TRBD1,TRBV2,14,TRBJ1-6,TGTGCCAGGGGACAGAGCTCCTATAATTCACCCCTCCACTTT,CARGQSSYNSPLHF
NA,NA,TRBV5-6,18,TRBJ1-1,TGTGCCAGCAGCTTGAACGCGGGGTTACTCAGCATGAACACTGAAGCTTTCTTT,CASSLNAGLLSMNTEAFF
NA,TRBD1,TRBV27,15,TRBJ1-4,TGTGCCAGCAGTGAAAGACAGGGAACTAATGAAAAACTGTTTTTT,CASSERQGTNEKLFF
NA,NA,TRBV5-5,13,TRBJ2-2,TGTGCCAGCAGCGTCACCGGGACTGAGGAGCTGTTTTTT,CASSVTGTEELFF
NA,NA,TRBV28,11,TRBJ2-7,TGTGCCAGCAGAGGGGGAGTCGAGCAGTACTTC,CASRGGVEQYF
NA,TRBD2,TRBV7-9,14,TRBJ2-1,TGTGCCAGCTGGCGGGGGAGCTCCTACAATGAGCAGTTCTTC,CASWRGSSYNEQFF
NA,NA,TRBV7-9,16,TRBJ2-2,TGTGCCAGCAGCTTAGCGCAACTATCGAACACCGGGGAGCTGTTTTTT,CASSLAQLSNTGELFF
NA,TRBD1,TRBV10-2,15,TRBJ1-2,TGCGCCAGCAGCAGACAGGGAACGAGGGCTTTAGGCTACACCTTC,CASSRQGTRALGYTF
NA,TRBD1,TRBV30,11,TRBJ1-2,TGTGCCTGGAGTGTGGGACAGGCCTCCACCTTC,CAWSVGQASTF
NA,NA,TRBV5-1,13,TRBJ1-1,TGCGCCAGCGGGCAGGGGTCGAACACTGAAGCTTTCTTT,CASGQGSNTEAFF
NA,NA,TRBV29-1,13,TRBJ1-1,TGCAGCGTCGAAGGACATTTGAACACTGAAGCTTTCTTT,CSVEGHLNTEAFF
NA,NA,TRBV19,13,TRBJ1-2,TGTGCCAGTAGTTCCGGACACCTCTATGGCTACACCTTC,CASSSGHLYGYTF
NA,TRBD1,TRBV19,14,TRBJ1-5,TGTGCCAGTATCTGGACAGGGCGAAATCAGCCCCAGCATTTT,CASIWTGRNQPQHF
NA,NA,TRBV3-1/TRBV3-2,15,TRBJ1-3,TGTGCCAGCAGCCAATTGTCGGGATCCGGAAACACCATATATTTT,CASSQLSGSGNTIYF
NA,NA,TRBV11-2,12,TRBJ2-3,TGTGCCAGCAGCTTAGAACAGGATACGCAGTATTTT,CASSLEQDTQYF
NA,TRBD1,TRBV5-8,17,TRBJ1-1,TGTGCCAGCAGCTTAAACAGGGGTTGGTTGGTCTTGAGTGAAGCTTTCTTT,CASSLNRGWLVLSEAFF